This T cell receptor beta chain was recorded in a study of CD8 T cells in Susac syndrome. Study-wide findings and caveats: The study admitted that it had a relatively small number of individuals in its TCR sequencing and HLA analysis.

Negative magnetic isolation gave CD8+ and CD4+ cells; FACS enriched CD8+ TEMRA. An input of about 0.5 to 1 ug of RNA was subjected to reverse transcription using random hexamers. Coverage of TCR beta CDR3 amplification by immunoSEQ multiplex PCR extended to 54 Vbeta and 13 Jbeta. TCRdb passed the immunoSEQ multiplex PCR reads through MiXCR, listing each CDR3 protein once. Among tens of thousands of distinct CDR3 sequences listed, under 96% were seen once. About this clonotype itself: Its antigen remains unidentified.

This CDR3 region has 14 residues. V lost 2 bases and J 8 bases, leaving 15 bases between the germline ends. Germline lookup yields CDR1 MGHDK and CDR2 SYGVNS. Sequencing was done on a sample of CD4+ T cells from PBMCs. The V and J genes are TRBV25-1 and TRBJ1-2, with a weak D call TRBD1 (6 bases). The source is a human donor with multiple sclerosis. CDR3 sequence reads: CASSEGGRGRGYTF. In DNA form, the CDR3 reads TGTGCCAGCAGTGAAGGAGGCAGGGGTCGGGGCTACACCTTC.